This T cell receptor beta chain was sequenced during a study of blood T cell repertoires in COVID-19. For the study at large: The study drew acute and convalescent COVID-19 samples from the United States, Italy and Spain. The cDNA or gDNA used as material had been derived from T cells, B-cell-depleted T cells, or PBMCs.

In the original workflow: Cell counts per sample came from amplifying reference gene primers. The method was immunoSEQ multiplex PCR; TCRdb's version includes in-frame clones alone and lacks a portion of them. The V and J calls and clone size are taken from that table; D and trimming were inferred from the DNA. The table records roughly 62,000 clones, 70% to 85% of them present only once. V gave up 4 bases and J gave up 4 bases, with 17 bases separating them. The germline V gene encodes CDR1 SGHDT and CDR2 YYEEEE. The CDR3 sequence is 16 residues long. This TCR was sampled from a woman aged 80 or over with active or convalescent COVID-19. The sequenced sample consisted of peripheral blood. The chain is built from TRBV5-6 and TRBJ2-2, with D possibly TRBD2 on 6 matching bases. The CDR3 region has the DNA TGTGCCAGCAGCCGGGGGTCGGTGGGGCCCACCGGGGAGCTGTTTTTT. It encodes CASSRGSVGPTGELFF.